A selection of T cell receptor beta chains follows, all from one sample in a study of spatial heterogeneity in lung cancer. TCRdb used MiXCR to reprocess the 5' RACE reads, holding one entry per CDR3 protein. The sample lists around 89,000 distinct CDR3 sequences, 9.5% to 15% seen once, with about two fifths in the top ten. The specimen comprised PBMCs, sampled at surgery. The receptors originated from a male donor with early-stage non-small cell lung cancer. Each CDR3 is given with its conserved first and last residue. The size entry is marked missing in some rows and otherwise reads once, few, many or a size class.

size | J | length | V | CDR3
- | TRBJ2-1 | 15 | TRBV6-6 | CASSLLTGKNNEQFF
few | TRBJ1-3 | 16 | TRBV7-2 | CASSLNSVISGNTIYF
- | TRBJ2-3 | 15 | TRBV5-1 | CASRDSQTSTDTQYF
few | TRBJ2-2 | 14 | TRBV11-2 | CASSLVGYTGELFF
many | TRBJ2-3 | 16 | TRBV7-2 | CASSPTGGYGTDTQYF
- | TRBJ2-1 | 15 | TRBV28 | CASSFGGVSGNEQFF
few | TRBJ1-5 | 16 | TRBV10-3 | CAISSLPAEVGQPQHF
few | TRBJ2-3 | 17 | TRBV6-5 | CASSSVRTGRSADTQYF
few | TRBJ2-1 | 18 | TRBV5-1 | CASSGGGGRASSYNEQFF
- | TRBJ2-1 | 14 | TRBV20-1 | CSAAEGGRGNEQFF
- | TRBJ2-3 | 15 | TRBV7-2 | CASSNSGRVIDTQYF
- | TRBJ2-3 | 17 | TRBV20-1 | CSARAPGTSGLTDTQYF
- | TRBJ2-2 | 16 | TRBV12-3/TRBV12-4 | CASSITVSGSTGELFF
- | TRBJ1-6 | 18 | TRBV30 | CAWKPRLTGVSYNSPLHF
- | TRBJ1-1 | 15 | TRBV29-1 | CSVEVHPRGSTEAFF
few | TRBJ2-3 | 16 | TRBV12-3/TRBV12-4 | CASSQPGQDTTDTQYF
- | TRBJ2-2 | 15 | TRBV28 | CASNPMGLNTGELFF
many | TRBJ2-3 | 14 | TRBV6-1 | CASRTGGQGDTQYF
few | TRBJ2-7 | 12 | TRBV28 | CAIGSGLGEQYF
once | TRBJ2-3 | 16 | TRBV18 | CASSPRTAVSTDTQYF
- | TRBJ2-2 | 13 | TRBV4-3 | CASSVGGAGELFF
- | TRBJ1-1 | 17 | TRBV5-1 | CASSLANKAFMNTEAFF
- | TRBJ2-1 | 16 | TRBV5-1 | CASSLAGTSGIGEQFF
- | TRBJ2-7 | 11 | TRBV20-1 | CSASRLEEQYF
- | TRBJ1-1 | 15 | TRBV28 | CASSAGLLGGTEAFF
many | TRBJ2-2 | 17 | TRBV20-1 | CSATGAWLAGRGVELFF
few | TRBJ1-5 | 14 | TRBV7-2 | CASRTVGGGQPQHF
- | TRBJ1-6 | 16 | TRBV5-1 | CASSISGTGGRSPLHF
few | TRBJ2-1 | 11 | TRBV7-9 | CASSLNDEQFF
few | TRBJ2-7 | 13 | TRBV25-1 | CASKLGRTYEQYF
- | TRBJ2-5 | 14 | TRBV10-3 | CAISPLEYQETQYF
few | TRBJ1-1 | 13 | TRBV4-3 | CASSQSNGDGAFF
- | TRBJ2-7 | 14 | TRBV4-2 | CASSQDRQAGEQYF
few | TRBJ1-3 | 15 | TRBV5-1 | CASSWEGGSGNTIYF
few | TRBJ2-3 | 14 | TRBV20-1 | CSAPLGGQADTQYF